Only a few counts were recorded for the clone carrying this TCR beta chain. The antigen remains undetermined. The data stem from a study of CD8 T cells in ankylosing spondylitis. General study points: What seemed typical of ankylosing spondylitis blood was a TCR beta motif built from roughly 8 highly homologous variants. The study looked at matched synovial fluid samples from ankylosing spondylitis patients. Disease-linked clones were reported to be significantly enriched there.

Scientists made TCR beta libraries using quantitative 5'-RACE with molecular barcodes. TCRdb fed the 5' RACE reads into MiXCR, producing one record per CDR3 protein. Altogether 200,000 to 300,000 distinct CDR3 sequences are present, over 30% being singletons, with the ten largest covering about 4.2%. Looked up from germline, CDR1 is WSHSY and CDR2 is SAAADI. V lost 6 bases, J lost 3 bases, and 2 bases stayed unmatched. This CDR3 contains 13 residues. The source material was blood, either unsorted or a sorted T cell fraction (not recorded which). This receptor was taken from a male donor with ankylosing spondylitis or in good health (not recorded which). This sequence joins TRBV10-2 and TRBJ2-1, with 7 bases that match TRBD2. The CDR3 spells CASRERGYNEQFF. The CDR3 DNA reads TGCGCCAGCAGGGAGCGGGGCTACAATGAGCAGTTCTTC.